The 30 T cell receptor beta chains below all came from one sample that was sequenced in a study of blood T cell repertoires in COVID-19 (dated by TCRdb to between 2020 and 2021). The library relied on the immunoSEQ multiplex PCR assay. TCRdb re-hosts the immuneACCESS table, in-frame sequences only. Its copies lack some clones; in the studies checked, an unresolved V gene accounts for under half of them, and the cause for the rest is not known. This sample has a few hundred thousand clones in its table, and roughly 85% of those were observed once. 5.1% of the sample comes from the top ten. Sequenced input: peripheral blood. These receptors originate from a man aged 45-65 years with active or convalescent COVID-19.

V gene TRBV7-9 combines with J gene TRBJ1-5, with TRBD1 as a possible D gene (5 bases). This CDR3 is built from 15 residues. The V and J ends lost 3 bases and 5 bases respectively, with 14 bases between them. Germline lookup yields CDR1 SEHNR and CDR2 FQNEAQ (reference sequence). In DNA, the CDR3 is TGTGCCAGCAGCTTCGGTCAGGGCCAAGATCAGCCCCAGCATTTT. Protein product: CASSFGQGQDQPQHF. Using reference TRBV7-9 and TRBJ1-5 for the parts outside the CDR3, the full variable domain is DTGVSQNPRHKITKRGQNVTFRCDPISEHNRLYWYRQTLGQGPEFLTYFQNEAQLEKSRLLSDRFSAERPKGSFSTLEIQRTEQGDSAMYLCASSFGQGQDQPQHFGDGTRLSIL.

This chain links TRBV7-2 with TRBJ2-3; 11 nucleotides match TRBD2. This CDR3 contains 16 residues. Losses at the gene ends were 2 bases for V and 3 bases for J; bases not matched to a gene: 4. CDR1 is SGHTA, CDR2 FQGNSA, per germline. CDR3 protein: CASSLRSSGRTDTQYF. In DNA form, the CDR3 reads TGTGCCAGCAGCTTAAGATCTAGCGGGAGGACAGATACGCAGTATTTT.

The chain carries TRBV6-1 and TRBJ1-2; D is ambiguous. The CDR3 contains 13 residues. Germline-derived CDR1 and CDR2 are MNHNS and SASEGT. Trimming cost V 3 bases and J 6 bases, with 11 bases left between them. The CDR3 loop is CASSEISENGYTF. As DNA, the CDR3 is TGTGCCAGCAGTGAGATCTCCGAGAATGGCTACACCTTC.

The rearrangement uses TRBV5-1 and TRBJ1-4, with D maybe TRBD1 (6 bases). Per germline, CDR1 SGHRS and CDR2 YFSETQ. V lost 0 bases, J lost 7 bases, and 22 bases lay in between. The CDR3 is made up of 18 amino acids. CDR3 nucleotides: TGCGCCAGCAGCTTGGGACGAGGGACACTCATCCAGGGTGAAAAACTGTTTTTT. Its protein product is CASSLGRGTLIQGEKLFF. The whole variable domain, remainder taken from reference TRBV5-1 and TRBJ1-4, is KAGVTQTPRYLIKTRGQQVTLSCSPISGHRSVSWYQQTPGQGLQFLFEYFSETQRNKGNFPGRFSGRQFSNSRSEMNVSTLELGDSALYLCASSLGRGTLIQGEKLFFGSGTQLSVL.

The chain is built from TRBV20-1 and TRBJ2-3, with 10 nucleotides matching TRBD2. The CDR3 totals 16 residues. Germline CDR1 is DFQATT and CDR2 is SNEGSKA (reference sequence). V was pared by 3 bases and J by 4 bases, with 10 bases of the junction left unmatched. In DNA form, the CDR3 reads TGCAGTGCTAGTCAACCTAGCGGGAGTAGCGCAGATACGCAGTATTTT. Protein sequence: CSASQPSGSSADTQYF.

V gene TRBV5-4 combines with J gene TRBJ2-3; TRBD1 matches 12 bases. This CDR3 is 16 amino acids long. Germline lookup yields CDR1 SGHNT and CDR2 YYREEE (reference sequence). V shed 4 bases, J shed 2 bases, and the junction held 5 bases outside the gene matches. The CDR3 DNA reads as TGTGCCAGCAGCCCGGGACAGGGGGCTTTCACAGATACGCAGTATTTT. Translated, it gives CASSPGQGAFTDTQYF.

The rearrangement uses TRBV2 and TRBJ1-3; D gene unclear. The germline V gene has CDR1 SNHLY and CDR2 FYNNEI. Trimming left V 7 bases short and J 0 bases short, with 10 bases between. The CDR3 consists of 14 residues. The CDR3 region has the DNA TGTGCCAGCACCGTGGGCAGCTCTGGAAACACCATATATTTT. It codes for CASTVGSSGNTIYF.

The gene calls are TRBV7-9 and TRBJ2-1; possibly TRBD1 for D (5 bases). The germline gives CDR1 SEHNR, CDR2 FQNEAQ (reference sequence). There are 17 residues in the CDR3. V lost 0 bases and J lost 4, with 16 bases in between. CDR3 sequence: CASSLAWQGTKYNEQFF. In DNA, the CDR3 is TGTGCCAGCAGCTTAGCATGGCAGGGTACCAAGTACAATGAGCAGTTCTTC.

J is TRBJ2-1 and V is TRBV19, with 15 nucleotides matching TRBD2. V dropped 5 bases and J dropped 6; count of bases not matched to a gene: 5. Germline V gives CDR1 LNHDA, CDR2 SQIVND (reference sequence). This CDR3 region has 16 residues. The CDR3 DNA reads as TGTGCCAGTAGTTCCCAGGGACTAGCGGGAGGCAATGAGCAGTTCTTC. Amino acids: CASSSQGLAGGNEQFF.

V is TRBV2 and J is TRBJ2-1, with TRBD2 matching 12 bases. Trimming cost V 4 bases and J 10 bases; bases outside gene matches: 8. Germline V gene data show CDR1 as SNHLY and CDR2 as FYNNEI. The CDR3 spans 15 residues. The CDR3 here is CASSGASGRVGEQFF. CDR3 nucleotides: TGTGCCAGCAGTGGAGCTAGCGGGAGGGTGGGAGAGCAGTTCTTC.

This clone showed up just a few times. V usage is TRBV7-9 and J usage is TRBJ2-7, with D possibly TRBD2 on 6 matching bases. Germline V CDR1 and CDR2: SEHNR, FQNEAQ (reference sequence). There are 14 residues in the CDR3. V was cut by 6 bases and J by 3 bases, with 15 bases left in between. CDR3 in amino acids: CASRSTGSNYEQYF. The CDR3 DNA follows: TGTGCCAGCAGGTCGACCGGGAGCAACTACGAGCAGTACTTC.

The rearrangement uses TRBV3-1 (or the pseudogene TRBV3-2) and TRBJ1-6; D might be TRBD1 (5 bases). This CDR3 is 16 amino acids long. Trimming left V 4 bases short and J 6 bases short, with 16 bases between. Germline V CDR1 and CDR2: LGHDT, YNNKEL (reference sequence). The CDR3, as DNA: TGTGCCAGCAGCCGGGCTCAAGGGACTGCTAATTCACCCCTCCACTTT. Translation gives CASSRAQGTANSPLHF.

There are many counts of this clone. The rearrangement links TRBV12-3 or TRBV12-4 to TRBJ1-5; the D is unclear. This CDR3 has 13 amino acids. The V end was cut by 6 bases, the J end by 6 bases, with 12 bases between. The CDR3 region has the DNA TGTGCCAGCAGCCAAGTCTCAGGTCAGCCCCAGCATTTT. It codes for CASSQVSGQPQHF.

The chain is built from TRBV10-3 and TRBJ2-1; possibly TRBD2 for D (5 bases). Germline V CDR1 and CDR2: ENHRY, SYGVKD. CDR3 size: 13 residues. The V end was cut by 6 bases, the J end by 7 bases, with 13 bases between. The CDR3 loop reads CAISPQPGNEQFF. The CDR3 DNA reads as TGTGCCATCAGCCCCCAACCGGGGAATGAGCAGTTCTTC.

This chain uses TRBV6-5 with TRBJ1-3; D gene unclear. The CDR3 spans 15 residues. CDR1 and CDR2 (germline): MNHEY, SVGAGI. The V end lost 6 bases, the J end lost 0 bases, and 12 bases lay between the germline ends. The CDR3 spells CASRDGLISGNTIYF. In DNA form, the CDR3 reads TGTGCCAGCAGGGACGGACTGATCTCTGGAAACACCATATATTTT.

The chain joins TRBV7-9 to TRBJ2-3, with TRBD2 matching 9 bases. Per the germline V gene, CDR1 is SEHNR and CDR2 is FQNEAQ (reference sequence). V lost 2 bases and J lost 2; bases outside the gene matches: 5. The CDR3 has 16 residues. The CDR3 DNA reads TGTGCCAGCAGCTTAATGGGACTAGCTAACACAGATACGCAGTATTTT. It specifies CASSLMGLANTDTQYF. The full variable domain, in which reference TRBV7-9 and TRBJ2-3 provide the parts outside the CDR3, is DTGVSQNPRHKITKRGQNVTFRCDPISEHNRLYWYRQTLGQGPEFLTYFQNEAQLEKSRLLSDRFSAERPKGSFSTLEIQRTEQGDSAMYLCASSLMGLANTDTQYFGPGTRLTVL.

The rearrangement uses TRBV21-1 and TRBJ2-7; the table's D call of TRBD1 was not tested on the DNA. TRBV21-1 is a recognized pseudogene. This CDR3 region has 14 residues. The CDR3 loop reads CASSPGTLPYEQYF. CDR3 DNA: TGTGCCAGCAGCCCCGGGACACTGCCCTACGAGCAGTACTTC.

This clone was detected only a few times. The rearrangement uses TRBV18 and TRBJ2-2; no firm D call. Trimming pared 1 base from V and 7 bases from J, leaving 10 bases between. The V gene's germline CDR1 is KGHSH and CDR2 LQKENI. The CDR3 spans 14 residues. The CDR3 nucleotides are TGTGCCAGCTCACCACAGATCGGAGACGGGGAGCTGTTTTTT. Its translation: CASSPQIGDGELFF.

The V and J genes are TRBV5-1 and TRBJ1-1; TRBD1 agrees at 8 bases. CDR3 length: 16 amino acids. Per the germline V gene, CDR1 is SGHRS and CDR2 is YFSETQ. Losses at the gene ends were 1 base for V and 0 bases for J; bases not matched to a gene: 5. The CDR3 bases are TGCGCCAGCAGCTTGATGGCGACAGGGGTGAACACTGAAGCTTTCTTT. Translating it yields CASSLMATGVNTEAFF.

This clone was counted a single time. V and J are TRBV24-1 and TRBJ2-1, with D unresolved. The V end was cut by 3 bases, the J end by 7 bases, with 15 bases between. The CDR3 consists of 15 residues. Germline CDR1 is KGHDR and CDR2 is SFDVKD. The CDR3 sequence: CATSDRSFELNEQFF. The DNA for the CDR3 is TGTGCCACCAGTGATAGATCCTTCGAACTGAATGAGCAGTTCTTC.

The chain is built from TRBV5-1 and TRBJ2-1, with 9 nucleotides matching TRBD2. V lost 4 bases, J lost 6 bases, and 8 bases stayed unmatched. In germline, CDR1 is SGHRS, CDR2 YFSETQ. The CDR3 is 15 residues long. The CDR3: CASSITLAGGNEQFF. CDR3 nucleotides: TGCGCCAGCAGCATCACACTAGCGGGTGGCAATGAGCAGTTCTTC.

The chain is built from TRBV5-6 and TRBJ2-3; D is ambiguous. Germline V CDR1 and CDR2: SGHDT, YYEEEE. The V end was cut by 3 bases, the J end by 4 bases, with 12 bases between. The CDR3 is 14 residues long. The CDR3 region is CASSSVHISDTQYF. In DNA form, the CDR3 reads TGTGCCAGCAGCTCTGTGCACATTTCAGATACGCAGTATTTT.

Notes on this clone: This specimen includes other DNA sequences encoding the same CDR3. The V and J genes are TRBV6-4 and TRBJ2-3; the D gene is possibly TRBD1 (5 bases). Germline lookup yields CDR1 MRHNA and CDR2 SNTAGT. Deletions cut 4 bases from V and 3 bases from J, with 11 bases between. The CDR3 extends over 14 amino acids. The CDR3 spells CASSGQGGTDTQYF. CDR3 DNA: TGTGCCAGCAGTGGCCAGGGCGGTACAGATACGCAGTATTTT.

The sample holds a few counts of this clone. The chain employs TRBV9 and TRBJ1-5; perhaps TRBD1 as D (5 bases). The length of the CDR3 is 11 residues. Per germline, CDR1 SGDLS and CDR2 YYNGEE. Between the trimmed V and J ends, which lost 7 bases and 3 bases, there was a span of 5 bases. The CDR3 DNA reads TGTGCCAGCGGACACAATCAGCCCCAGCATTTT. Translation gives CASGHNQPQHF. Using reference TRBV9 and TRBJ1-5 for the parts outside the CDR3, the full variable domain is DSGVTQTPKHLITATGQRVTLRCSPRSGDLSVYWYQQSLDQGLQFLIQYYNGEERAKGNILERFSAQQFPDLHSELNLSSLELGDSALYFCASGHNQPQHFGDGTRLSIL.

This chain uses TRBV27 with TRBJ2-5, with TRBD2 matching over 9 bases. The CDR3 is made up of 14 amino acids. The germline V gene has CDR1 MNHEY and CDR2 SMNVEV (reference sequence). Unmatched junction bases numbered 3, after V lost 3 bases and J lost 4 bases. The CDR3 DNA sequence: TGTGCCAGCAGTTTTAGCGGGAGAGGAGAGACCCAGTACTTC. Residues: CASSFSGRGETQYF.

The chain combines TRBV5-1 with TRBJ2-5; 13 bases line up with TRBD2. The ends lost 0 bases at V and 2 bases at J; junction bases unmatched: 10. The CDR3 covers 19 residues. The germline CDR1 and CDR2 sequences are SGHRS and YFSETQ. The CDR3: CASSLALGLAGEPQETQYF. The DNA of the CDR3 is TGCGCCAGCAGCTTGGCGCTAGGACTAGCGGGAGAGCCGCAAGAGACCCAGTACTTC.

The chain employs TRBV5-1 and TRBJ1-2; D remains ambiguous. This CDR3 is 17 amino acids long. V was clipped by 0 bases and J by 0 bases, with 15 bases between them. Germline values: CDR1 SGHRS, CDR2 YFSETQ. CDR3 amino acids: CASSLGGGWSSNYGYTF. CDR3 nucleotide sequence: TGCGCCAGCAGCTTGGGTGGAGGGTGGTCGTCTAACTATGGCTACACCTTC.

The chain uses TRBV9 and TRBJ2-1, with D perhaps matching TRBD2 (7 bases). The germline gives CDR1 SGDLS, CDR2 YYNGEE. The CDR3 loop spans 16 amino acids. Trimming removed 1 base from V and 1 base from J, with 12 bases in between. The CDR3 DNA sequence: TGTGCCAGCAGCGTAAGGGGGAGGGCATCCTACAATGAGCAGTTCTTC. As protein: CASSVRGRASYNEQFF.

V is TRBV7-3 and J is TRBJ2-5, with a possible D match to TRBD2 (5 bases). The length of the CDR3 is 13 residues. Germline V gene lookup returns CDR1 SGHTA and CDR2 FQGTGA. The V and J ends lost 5 bases and 4 bases respectively, with 11 bases between them. The CDR3 loop reads CASSLDYGETQYF. In DNA, the CDR3 is TGTGCCAGCAGCCTCGACTACGGAGAGACCCAGTACTTC.

The rearrangement uses TRBV15 and TRBJ2-3; a possible D gene is TRBD1 (6 bases). Germline lookup yields CDR1 LNHNV and CDR2 YYDKDF (reference sequence). The CDR3 totals 18 residues. Trimming shortened V by 0 bases and J by 8 bases, and 24 bases separated the two germline ends. CDR3 amino acids: CATSRDLGAAPLGATQYF. As DNA, the CDR3 is TGTGCCACCAGCAGAGATCTGGGGGCCGCACCTTTAGGGGCTACGCAGTATTTT.